This TCR beta chain was identified in a study of low-dose radiotherapy and immunotherapy resistance in tumors. The overall study: In Cohort 2, 1 Gy per fraction was delivered every two weeks, for a total of 13 Gy over 26 weeks. Each patient was administered nivolumab intravenously at 240 mg, which was a flat dose, every two weeks, along with intravenous ipilimumab at 1 mg/kg every six weeks. One day before radiation and immunotherapy, intravenous cyclophosphamide 200 mg/m2 was administered, with this repeated every two weeks.

TRAV- and TRBV-specific primers primed first-strand cDNA, covering alpha and beta chains. Amplification, which lasted 15 to 20 PCR cycles, used a constant-region primer and V-primer adapter to amplify TCRs. MiXCR was run by TCRdb on the reads, yielding one entry per CDR3 protein. Seen here are some 60,000 distinct CDR3 sequences, approximately 25% observed once, and the top ten hold around 6.7%. As for time point: before trial treatment. Donors, who were enrolled in a single-arm phase I dose-escalation trial, received nivolumab, ipilimumab, aspirin, low-dose cyclophosphamide and low-dose radiotherapy. There are many counts of this clonotype. This CDR3 is 12 amino acids long. The V and J ends lost 4 bases and 4 bases respectively, with 5 bases between them. The V gene's germline CDR1 is MNHEY and CDR2 SMNVEV (reference sequence).

This TCR derives from a male donor with rectosigmoid adenocarcinoma. This specimen consisted of PBMCs, obtained before treatment. V and J are TRBV27 and TRBJ2-1; D uncertain. DNA of the CDR3: TGTGCCAGCAGTTCGAGATACAATGAGCAGTTCTTC. It specifies CASSSRYNEQFF.